These 14 T cell receptor beta chains share one sample of origin, sequenced in a study of shared clonotypes between healthy human individuals. Naive CD8 isolation took CD45RO-negative cells positively selected for CCR7 and excluded terminally differentiated effector memory CD45RA+ cells. Produced via immunoSEQ multiplex PCR; TCRdb's table is partial and in-frame only. The sample carries around 1.9 million clones, approximately 94% recorded once. Sequences were obtained from naive CD8+ T cells from PBMCs. The receptor source for this set is a man in his late teens or twenties in good health. Some clones in this sample may be carry-over from other donors' samples.

J is TRBJ2-5 and V is TRBV28; tentative D call: TRBD2 (6 bases). The V end was cut by 5 bases, the J end by 2 bases, with 12 bases between. Germline V lookup: CDR1 MDHEN, CDR2 SYDVKM. CDR3 length: 14 residues. The CDR3 loop reads CASSPRTTQETQYF. The CDR3 nucleotides are TGTGCCAGCAGTCCCCGGACTACGCAAGAGACCCAGTACTTC.

Note on this clone: Within the sample, other DNA sequences also encode this same CDR3. The rearrangement links TRBV27 to TRBJ2-7; 10 nucleotides agree with TRBD1. Trimming cost V 6 bases and J 3 bases; bases outside gene matches: 5. The CDR3 is made up of 14 amino acids. Germline CDR1 reads MNHEY; CDR2 reads SMNVEV (reference sequence). The CDR3: CASSPRDRGYEQYF. The CDR3, as DNA: TGTGCCAGCAGCCCCCGGGACAGGGGCTACGAGCAGTACTTC.

The rearrangement uses TRBV27 and TRBJ1-2; D not resolved. The CDR3 totals 12 residues. Per the germline V gene, CDR1 is MNHEY and CDR2 is SMNVEV (reference sequence). V gave up 4 bases and J gave up 4 bases, with 7 bases separating them. This chain's CDR3 is CASSSPSYGYTF. The CDR3 DNA reads TGTGCCAGCAGTTCCCCTAGCTATGGCTACACCTTC.

The sample holds a few counts of this clone. Within the sample, other DNA sequences also encode this same CDR3. The chain couples TRBV29-1 to TRBJ1-1; unclear D gene. This CDR3 region has 12 residues. Germline assignment: CDR1 SQVTM and CDR2 ANQGSEA. V was cut by 6 bases and J by 1 base, with 9 bases left in between. The CDR3 spells CSVLPGNTEAFF. CDR3 coding DNA: TGCAGCGTGCTTCCAGGGAACACTGAAGCTTTCTTT.

V usage is TRBV7-9 and J usage is TRBJ2-2, with TRBD2 matching over 10 bases. The CDR3 has 14 residues. CDR1 and CDR2 from the germline V gene are SEHNR and FQNEAQ (reference sequence). CDR3 in DNA: TGTAGCGGGAGGGCCGAGTGGAACACCGGGGAGCTGTTTTTT. It encodes CSGRAEWNTGELFF.

This chain uses TRBV2 with TRBJ2-3; TRBD2 aligns across 9 bases. This CDR3 comprises 17 residues. Trimming cost V 0 bases and J 3 bases; bases outside gene matches: 7. The germline V gene has CDR1 SNHLY and CDR2 FYNNEI. This chain's CDR3 is CASSEARGGRGTDTQYF. The CDR3 DNA reads TGTGCCAGCAGTGAAGCGCGTGGCGGGAGGGGGACAGATACGCAGTATTTT.

This clone was picked up one time. The chain links TRBV9 to TRBJ2-1; a possible D gene is TRBD2 (6 bases). V lost 1 base and J 4 bases, leaving 15 bases between the germline ends. Per germline, CDR1 SGDLS and CDR2 YYNGEE. The CDR3 totals 16 residues. DNA of the CDR3: TGTGCCAGCAGCGTATTCTCGGGAGCAAGGTACAATGAGCAGTTCTTC. Amino acid sequence: CASSVFSGARYNEQFF.

The CDR3 DNA follows: TGTGCCAGCGCGGGTCCCACCGGGTACGAGCAGTACTTC. Protein: CASAGPTGYEQYF. J is TRBJ2-7 and V is TRBV7-9; TRBD2 is a possible D gene (5 bases). V lost 8 bases and J 4 bases, leaving 15 bases between the germline ends. Germline V lookup: CDR1 SEHNR, CDR2 FQNEAQ (reference sequence). CDR3 size: 13 residues.

This chain joins TRBV15 and TRBJ2-2, with D unresolved. CDR3 length: 14 amino acids. The germline V gene encodes CDR1 LNHNV and CDR2 YYDKDF (reference sequence). Trimming took 5 bases from V and 2 from J, leaving 9 bases between them. The CDR3 DNA follows: TGTGCCACCAGCCTATTAATCAACACCGGGGAGCTGTTTTTT. Encoded protein: CATSLLINTGELFF.

This clone was detected only a few times. The rearrangement links TRBV10-1 to TRBJ2-1; no clear D gene. Trimming cost V 2 bases and J 4 bases, with 3 bases left between them. Germline CDR1 and CDR2: WNHNN and SYGVQD (reference sequence). This CDR3 is built from 12 residues. CDR3 residues: CASSEGYNEQFF. The CDR3 DNA follows: TGCGCCAGCAGTGAGGGGTACAATGAGCAGTTCTTC.

Only one count was recorded for this clone. The V and J genes are TRBV29-1 and TRBJ2-3; D is unclear. The ends were cut back, 8 bases at V and 1 base at J, with 13 bases in the middle. Germline CDR1 and CDR2: SQVTM and ANQGSEA. The CDR3 is made up of 13 amino acids. The CDR3 DNA reads as TGCAGCCTCCAGAGCACCGGCACAGATACGCAGTATTTT. It specifies CSLQSTGTDTQYF.

The rearrangement joins TRBV4-2 to TRBJ2-7; D might be TRBD1 (6 bases). The V and J ends lost 0 bases and 6 bases respectively, with 18 bases between them. There are 16 residues in the CDR3. The germline V gene has CDR1 LGHNA and CDR2 YNFKEQ. For the CDR3, the DNA is TGTGCCAGCAGCCAAGATCCGGCAGGGGATCTGGGCGAGCAGTACTTC. This translates into CASSQDPAGDLGEQYF.

The V call is TRBV21-1, the J call TRBJ2-1; the table's TRBD2 call for D was not verified on the DNA. TRBV21-1 is a recognized pseudogene. This CDR3 has 17 residues. CDR3 nucleotide sequence: TGTGCCAGCAGTCTCGGACTAGCGGGAGCGGTTGTTAGTGAGCAGTTCTTC. Amino acids: CASSLGLAGAVVSEQFF.

The chain recombines TRBV9 with TRBJ2-1, with 10 nucleotides matching TRBD2. The CDR3 has 16 residues. In germline, CDR1 is SGDLS, CDR2 YYNGEE. V shed 4 bases and J 6 bases; nucleotides not matched to a gene: 10. CDR3 protein: CASSPLASGSFNEQFF. Written as DNA, the CDR3 is TGTGCCAGCAGCCCCTTGGCTAGCGGGAGCTTCAATGAGCAGTTCTTC.